This entry is about one T cell receptor (beta chain). What it recognizes is unknown. The test was conducted at deep level. The method was immunoSEQ multiplex PCR; TCRdb's version includes in-frame clones alone and lacks a portion of them. Of some 2 million clones listed, around 96% were seen once; the top ten hold around 1.1%. The data were taken from a study of shared clonotypes between healthy human individuals. Across the whole study: Three plates each covered CD4 naive and memory; CD8 naive two, CD8 memory one.

J was trimmed by 7 bases and V by 4 bases; bases with no gene match: 13. This CDR3 contains 17 residues. The germline gives CDR1 SGHRS, CDR2 YFSETQ. Terminally differentiated effector memory CD45RA+ cells were left out of the naive CD8 fraction, which was CD45RO-negative and positively selected for CCR7. Study-wide results and caveats: Apart from blood, nothing was sampled; tissue repertoires likely differ. Generally, naive subsets (rather than memory subsets) showed larger estimated richness.

This receptor was taken from a man younger than 30 in good health. This chain links TRBV5-1 with TRBJ2-2; 10 bases are a match to TRBD2. Sequencing was done on a sample of naive CD8+ T cells sorted from blood. The CDR3 loop reads CASSMLSGTSAGGELFF. CDR3 sequence (DNA): TGCGCCAGCAGCATGTTATCCGGGACTAGCGCGGGCGGGGAGCTGTTTTTT. Full variable domain (outside the CDR3, taken from reference TRBV5-1 and TRBJ2-2): KAGVTQTPRYLIKTRGQQVTLSCSPISGHRSVSWYQQTPGQGLQFLFEYFSETQRNKGNFPGRFSGRQFSNSRSEMNVSTLELGDSALYLCASSMLSGTSAGGELFFGEGSRLTVL.